The 30 T cell receptor beta chains given below trace back to one sample, sequenced in a study of T-cell memory formation after mild COVID-19. TCRdb independently ran MiXCR on the 5' RACE reads; one entry per CDR3 protein. The data hold hundreds of thousands of distinct CDR3 sequences, with 24% observed a single time. Material for sequencing was PBMCs or a T cell subset sorted from them (not recorded which). The receptors here all came from an adult woman who had mild COVID-19 (a few samples of this study predate the infection). Cell type and time point are not known.

The chain has TRBV24-1 and TRBJ1-5; tentative D call: TRBD1 (5 bases). The CDR3 loop spans 17 amino acids. V lost 3 bases and J 1 base, leaving 15 bases between the germline ends. The V gene's germline CDR1 is KGHDR and CDR2 SFDVKD. In nucleotides, the CDR3 is TGTGCCACCAGTGATAACCGGGAGGGGAACAGCAATCAGCCCCAGCATTTT. Its translation: CATSDNREGNSNQPQHF.

The CDR3 is CASRLADGYEQYF. The DNA for the CDR3 is TGTGCCAGCAGGCTGGCAGACGGCTACGAGCAGTACTTC. The chain has TRBV6-5 and TRBJ2-7; D ambiguous. Germline V lookup: CDR1 MNHEY, CDR2 SVGAGI. This CDR3 region has 13 residues. The V and J ends lost 6 bases and 3 bases respectively, with 12 bases between them.

This clonotype was recorded a few times. The chain is built from TRBV2 and TRBJ2-1; 10 bases are shared with TRBD2. V lost 6 bases to trimming and J lost 8 bases; unmatched junction nucleotides: 7. The CDR3 runs 14 residues. The germline CDR1 and CDR2 sequences are SNHLY and FYNNEI. The CDR3 nucleotides are TGTGCCAGCAGCGAGCGGGAGGGCCGGGATGAGCAGTTCTTC. Its translation: CASSEREGRDEQFF. The whole variable domain, filled in from reference TRBV2 and TRBJ2-1, reads EPEVTQTPSHQVTQMGQEVILRCVPISNHLYFYWYRQILGQKVEFLVSFYNNEISEKSEIFDDQFSVERPDGSNFTLKIRSTKLEDSAMYFCASSEREGRDEQFFGPGTRLTVL.

The sample holds a few counts of this clonotype. The chain uses TRBV25-1 and TRBJ1-2; D gene uncertain. Trimming left V 0 bases short and J 0 bases short, with 5 bases between. The CDR3 has 14 residues. Germline assignment: CDR1 MGHDK and CDR2 SYGVNS. CDR3 in amino acids: CASSEYPSNYGYTF. The CDR3 DNA sequence: TGTGCCAGCAGTGAATACCCCTCTAACTATGGCTACACCTTC.

CDR3: CASSVYRGQDEQYF. CDR3 nucleotides: TGTGCCAGCAGCGTGTACAGGGGGCAGGACGAGCAGTACTTC. The V gene is TRBV13, the J gene TRBJ2-7; 9 bases are a match to TRBD1. The CDR3 has 14 amino acids. From germline, CDR1 is PRHDT and CDR2 FYEKMQ (reference sequence). The J segment lost 5 bases and the V segment lost 5 bases, leaving 7 bases of the junction unmatched.

The chain employs TRBV6-5 and TRBJ2-4; 12 bases agree with TRBD1. Germline V gene data show CDR1 as MNHEY and CDR2 as SVGAGI. Trimming took 6 bases from V and 9 from J; bases not matched to a gene: 9. The CDR3 is 15 residues long. CDR3 nucleotide sequence: TGTGCCAGCAGATCCCCCGGGACAGGGGGCACCATTCAGTACTTC. Translated: CASRSPGTGGTIQYF.

This clonotype occurred a few times. The chain couples TRBV27 to TRBJ1-4, with D perhaps matching TRBD1 (6 bases). This CDR3 comprises 15 residues. V gave up 6 bases and J gave up 4 bases, with 15 bases separating them. Germline assignment: CDR1 MNHEY and CDR2 SMNVEV (reference sequence). The DNA of the CDR3 is TGTGCCAGCAGGGCCCTGGGGGGCCATAATGAAAAACTGTTTTTT. It specifies CASRALGGHNEKLFF.

The rearrangement uses TRBV7-2 and TRBJ2-1, with 11 bases that match TRBD2. Per the germline V gene, CDR1 is SGHTA and CDR2 is FQGNSA. V was pared by 5 bases and J by 0 bases, with 6 bases of the junction left unmatched. The CDR3 consists of 17 residues. This CDR3 is CASSRLAGIRSYNEQFF. CDR3 sequence (DNA): TGTGCCAGCAGCCGACTAGCGGGGATACGCTCCTACAATGAGCAGTTCTTC.

This clonotype was recorded only once. The chain links TRBV20-1 to TRBJ1-3; 8 nucleotides line up with TRBD1. The length of the CDR3 is 14 residues. V trimming: 3 bases; J trimming: 7 bases; junction bases outside the gene matches: 8. Germline V CDR1 and CDR2: DFQATT, SNEGSKA (reference sequence). CDR3: CSASATGGRNTIYF. CDR3 sequence (DNA): TGCAGTGCTAGCGCCACAGGGGGTAGGAACACCATATATTTT.

The gene calls are TRBV18 and TRBJ1-2; 9 bases align to TRBD1. Germline trimming cut 0 bases from V and 4 bases from J; bases unmatched to any gene: 9. CDR1 and CDR2 from the germline V gene are KGHSH and LQKENI. This CDR3 has 17 residues. In DNA, the CDR3 is TGTGCCAGCTCACCACCGTCGCTCACAGGGGGCTTCTATGGCTACACCTTC. Translation gives CASSPPSLTGGFYGYTF.

The chain is built from TRBV5-1 and TRBJ2-2; 9 bases fit TRBD1. Trimming cost V 4 bases and J 6 bases; bases outside gene matches: 4. The germline gives CDR1 SGHRS, CDR2 YFSETQ. The CDR3 loop spans 14 amino acids. CDR3 sequence reads: CASSPRQGAGELFF. For the CDR3, the DNA is TGCGCCAGCAGCCCTAGACAGGGGGCCGGGGAGCTGTTTTTT.

This chain links TRBV12-3 or TRBV12-4 with TRBJ2-3, with no clear D. The CDR3 is made up of 13 amino acids. With 4 bases removed from V and 3 bases from J, the gap between germline ends came to 8 bases. The CDR3 DNA sequence: TGTGCCAGCAGTTCGGGTCTTACAGATACGCAGTATTTT. Translation: CASSSGLTDTQYF.

This clonotype was counted only a few times. This chain connects TRBV7-7 to TRBJ2-6; D uncertain. From germline, CDR1 is SSHAT and CDR2 FNYEAQ (reference sequence). CDR3 length: 15 amino acids. Trimming removed 5 bases at V and 0 bases at J, with 8 bases between. CDR3 DNA sequence: TGTGCCAGCAGCCGGATTTACTCTGGGGCCAACGTCCTGACTTTC. This codes for CASSRIYSGANVLTF. Complete variable domain (other parts from reference TRBV7-7 and TRBJ2-6): GAGVSQSPRYKVTKRGQDVTLRCDPISSHATLYWYQQALGQGPEFLTYFNYEAQPDKSGLPSDRFSAERPEGSISTLTIQRTEQRDSAMYRCASSRIYSGANVLTFGAGSRLTVL.

This clonotype came up a few times. CDR3: CASSPTGDYPEQFF. In DNA, the CDR3 is TGTGCCAGCTCCCCGACAGGGGATTATCCTGAGCAGTTCTTC. The gene calls are TRBV12-3 or TRBV12-4 and TRBJ2-1; 8 bases map to TRBD1. J gave up 9 bases and V 8 bases, and 12 bases lay outside the gene matches. The CDR3 has 14 amino acids.

This clonotype was counted only a few times. The chain couples TRBV10-3 to TRBJ1-2; 7 bases match TRBD1. CDR1 is ENHRY, CDR2 SYGVKD, per germline. CDR3 length equals 16 residues. Losses at the gene ends were 3 bases for V and 0 bases for J; bases not matched to a gene: 7. The CDR3 here is CAISEQTGPPNYGYTF. The CDR3 nucleotides read TGTGCCATCAGTGAACAGACAGGGCCTCCTAACTATGGCTACACCTTC.

This chain links TRBV30 with TRBJ1-2; tentative D call: TRBD1 (5 bases). The CDR3 consists of 12 residues. Trimming left V 0 bases short and J 3 bases short, with 5 bases between. Germline V gives CDR1 GTSNPN, CDR2 SVGIG (reference sequence). CDR3 protein: CAWSVQDYGYTF. In DNA form, the CDR3 reads TGTGCCTGGAGTGTACAGGACTATGGCTACACCTTC.

This clonotype appeared a few times. The genes are TRBV7-9 and TRBJ2-7; no clear D gene. The CDR3 totals 14 residues. V was clipped by 4 bases and J by 2 bases, with 12 bases between them. CDR1 is SEHNR and CDR2 is FQNEAQ in the germline V gene (reference sequence). For the CDR3, the DNA is TGTGCCAGCAGCTCTCGACACATCCCCTACGAGCAGTACTTC. Protein: CASSSRHIPYEQYF.

The chain employs TRBV6-5 and TRBJ2-1; D may be TRBD1 or TRBD2 (5 bases each). CDR1 is MNHEY and CDR2 is SVGAGI in the germline V gene. This CDR3 is 13 amino acids long. Trimming pared 7 bases from V and 9 bases from J, leaving 16 bases between. Here the CDR3 DNA reads TGTGCCAGCACCTCAAGAGGGACGGGTGAGCAGTTCTTC. This translates into CASTSRGTGEQFF.

The rearrangement uses TRBV11-3 and TRBJ2-7; TRBD1 is a possible D gene (5 bases). Trimming left V 0 bases short and J 2 bases short, with 17 bases between. This CDR3 has 17 amino acids. Germline CDR1 SGHNT, CDR2 YENEEA. The CDR3 coding sequence is TGTGCCAGCAGCTTAGATCCCCCCACCGCGGACACCTACGAGCAGTACTTC. This codes for CASSLDPPTADTYEQYF.

Only a few counts were recorded for this clonotype. This rearrangement joins TRBV5-1 to TRBJ2-2; TRBD1 agrees at 8 bases. Looked up from germline, CDR1 is SGHRS and CDR2 is YFSETQ. This CDR3 is built from 16 residues. Losses at the gene ends were 1 base for V and 6 bases for J; bases not matched to a gene: 8. The CDR3 DNA reads as TGCGCCAGCAGCTTGATAGGACAGGGAGGCGCCGGGGAGCTGTTTTTT. The encoded protein is CASSLIGQGGAGELFF.

The chain recombines TRBV6-6 with TRBJ2-3, with D unclear. Germline V gene sequence: CDR1 MNHNY, CDR2 SVGAGI (reference sequence). V was pared by 5 bases and J by 0 bases, with 18 bases between. CDR3 length: 17 residues. The CDR3 DNA is TGTGCCAGCAGTAAGATTCTAGGTTACACTAGCACAGATACGCAGTATTTT. Amino acids: CASSKILGYTSTDTQYF.

There are a few counts of this clonotype. The CDR3 DNA reads TGTGCCAGCAGGTCCGGGACAGTGATCTACGAGCAGTACTTC. This encodes CASRSGTVIYEQYF. The rearrangement joins TRBV5-5 to TRBJ2-7, with TRBD1 identical over 7 bases. Germline V gene lookup returns CDR1 SGHKS and CDR2 YYEKEE (reference sequence). The CDR3 extends over 14 amino acids. The V segment lost 5 bases and the J segment 3 bases; nucleotides outside the gene matches: 8.

This clonotype was counted a few times. V usage is TRBV29-1 and J usage is TRBJ1-1; D unclear. Trimming took 0 bases from V and 1 from J, leaving 9 bases between them. Germline loops: CDR1 SQVTM, CDR2 ANQGSEA. The CDR3 has 14 amino acids. CDR3 sequence (DNA): TGCAGCGTTGAAGATCCGTGGAGGAACACTGAAGCTTTCTTT. It specifies CSVEDPWRNTEAFF.

This clonotype was counted between two and nine times. The gene calls are TRBV7-9 and TRBJ2-5, with a weak D call TRBD2 (5 bases). Germline V gene lookup returns CDR1 SEHNR and CDR2 FQNEAQ (reference sequence). This CDR3 is built from 14 residues. V shed 6 bases and J shed 4 bases, with 15 bases lying between them. This chain's CDR3 is CASRRDYTGETQYF. The CDR3, as DNA: TGTGCCAGCAGACGAGACTATACGGGAGAGACCCAGTACTTC. The variable domain in full, completed from reference TRBV7-9 and TRBJ2-5, reads DTGVSQNPRHKITKRGQNVTFRCDPISEHNRLYWYRQTLGQGPEFLTYFQNEAQLEKSRLLSDRFSAERPKGSFSTLEIQRTEQGDSAMYLCASRRDYTGETQYFGPGTRLLVL.

There are a few counts of this clonotype. The chain is built from TRBV5-1 and TRBJ2-7; 7 bases match TRBD1. Trimming removed 4 bases from V and 1 base from J; junction bases left unmatched: 8. The CDR3 sequence is 15 residues long. Germline lookup yields CDR1 SGHRS and CDR2 YFSETQ. This CDR3 is CASSPGQVPSYEQYF. The CDR3 DNA is TGCGCCAGCAGCCCCGGACAGGTTCCATCCTACGAGCAGTACTTC.

The chain employs TRBV5-1 and TRBJ1-1; D might be TRBD1 (6 bases). The germline V gene encodes CDR1 SGHRS and CDR2 YFSETQ. This CDR3 has 14 residues. The V gene lost 2 bases and the J gene lost 5 bases, with 13 bases spanning the gap. This CDR3 is CASSFLDSKTEAFF. CDR3 nucleotide sequence: TGCGCCAGCAGCTTCCTGGACAGTAAAACTGAAGCTTTCTTT. Combining the CDR3 with reference TRBV5-1 and TRBJ1-1 gives the whole variable domain KAGVTQTPRYLIKTRGQQVTLSCSPISGHRSVSWYQQTPGQGLQFLFEYFSETQRNKGNFPGRFSGRQFSNSRSEMNVSTLELGDSALYLCASSFLDSKTEAFFGQGTRLTVV.

The chain combines TRBV12-3 or TRBV12-4 with TRBJ2-3, with D possibly being TRBD1 (6 bases). The CDR3 is 13 amino acids. Trimming took off 11 bases at V and 4 bases at J, with 16 bases between the two ends. As DNA, the CDR3 is TGTGCCTCCCGACAGGACGTATCAGATACGCAGTATTTT. Protein: CASRQDVSDTQYF.

A few counts support this clonotype. The chain uses TRBV14 and TRBJ2-7, with unresolved D. In germline, CDR1 is SGHDN, CDR2 FVKESK. This CDR3 region has 13 residues. V was pared by 0 bases and J by 3 bases, with 6 bases between. Here the CDR3 DNA reads TGTGCCAGCAGCCAAGATGTGAACTACGAGCAGTACTTC. Its translation is CASSQDVNYEQYF.

This sequence joins TRBV7-2 and TRBJ1-1; D gene unclear. The ends were cut back, 5 bases at V and 1 base at J, with 20 bases in the middle. Germline CDR1 SGHTA, CDR2 FQGNSA. There are 17 residues in the CDR3. This chain's CDR3 is CASSLPLYVGRNTEAFF. The CDR3 DNA reads TGTGCCAGCAGCCTACCCCTCTACGTCGGTAGGAACACTGAAGCTTTCTTT.

This clonotype has a handful of counts. The chain uses TRBV20-1 and TRBJ2-5; 8 positions agree with TRBD1. CDR3 length: 14 amino acids. The germline CDR1 and CDR2 sequences are DFQATT and SNEGSKA (reference sequence). Trimming removed 8 bases from V and 5 bases from J; junction bases left unmatched: 13. DNA of the CDR3: TGCAGTACAGGGACAGGAAGATTCGGGGAGACCCAGTACTTC. Protein: CSTGTGRFGETQYF.